These T cell receptor beta chains were read from a single sample in a study of blood T cell repertoires in COVID-19. Only in-frame clones appear in the TCRdb table, and some are missing; sequencing was by immunoSEQ multiplex PCR. The data hold about 210,000 clones, with approximately 80% observed a single time. Sequencing was performed on PBMCs or T cells enriched from blood (not recorded which). The receptors derive from a woman in her 50s with acute COVID-19. Each CDR3 is given with its conserved first and last residue. A D gene is named only where the DNA matches it firmly. Clone size appears in some rows only: once, few, many, or a class for an expanded clone.

CDR3 protein: CASSDGQGRANYGYTF; CDR3 DNA: TGTGCCAGCAGTGATGGACAGGGGCGAGCTAACTATGGCTACACCTTC; clone size: few; J gene: TRBJ1-2; V gene: TRBV6-2/TRBV6-3; D gene: TRBD1
CDR3 protein: CASSSTGGPSYEQYF; CDR3 DNA: TGTGCCAGCAGCTCAACAGGGGGGCCTTCCTACGAGCAGTACTTC; clone size: -; J gene: TRBJ2-7; V gene: TRBV7-9; D gene: TRBD1
CDR3 protein: CASSPQTGGAWPQHF; CDR3 DNA: TGTGCCAGCAGTCCCCAGACAGGGGGCGCGTGGCCCCAGCATTTT; clone size: -; J gene: TRBJ1-5; V gene: TRBV28; D gene: TRBD1
CDR3 protein: CASSPWTAQETQYF; CDR3 DNA: TGTGCCAGTAGTCCATGGACAGCTCAAGAGACCCAGTACTTC; clone size: -; J gene: TRBJ2-5; V gene: TRBV19; D gene: -
CDR3 protein: CASSTTRTGPETQYF; CDR3 DNA: TGTGCCAGCAGTACCACGCGGACAGGCCCAGAGACCCAGTACTTC; clone size: -; J gene: TRBJ2-5; V gene: TRBV27; D gene: TRBD1
CDR3 protein: CASSSQGLVSEDEQFF; CDR3 DNA: TGTGCCAGCTCATCCCAGGGACTAGTTAGTGAAGATGAGCAGTTCTTC; clone size: -; J gene: TRBJ2-1; V gene: TRBV18; D gene: TRBD2
CDR3 protein: CASSPDRGNQPQHF; CDR3 DNA: TGTGCCAGCAGTCCGGACAGGGGTAACCAGCCCCAGCATTTT; clone size: few; J gene: TRBJ1-5; V gene: TRBV6-5; D gene: TRBD1
CDR3 protein: CASSPHSYRVDTQYF; CDR3 DNA: TGTGCCAGCAGCCCCCATAGTTATCGGGTGGATACGCAGTATTTT; clone size: -; J gene: TRBJ2-3; V gene: TRBV9; D gene: -
CDR3 protein: CASSFDWQETQYF; CDR3 DNA: TGTGCCAGCAGCTTTGACTGGCAAGAGACCCAGTACTTC; clone size: once; J gene: TRBJ2-5; V gene: TRBV7-9; D gene: -
CDR3 protein: CASRGRENLNTEAFF; CDR3 DNA: TGTGCCAGCAGGGGACGGGAGAATTTGAACACTGAAGCTTTCTTT; clone size: once; J gene: TRBJ1-1; V gene: TRBV5-5; D gene: -
CDR3 protein: CATSRGSTTVTDTQYF; CDR3 DNA: TGTGCCACCAGCAGAGGTAGCACCACCGTGACAGATACGCAGTATTTT; clone size: once; J gene: TRBJ2-3; V gene: TRBV15; D gene: -
CDR3 protein: CASSFHRLSPAALNYGYTF; CDR3 DNA: TGTGCCAGCAGCTTTCACAGGTTATCCCCCGCGGCCCTTAACTATGGCTACACCTTC; clone size: -; J gene: TRBJ1-2; V gene: TRBV5-4; D gene: -
CDR3 protein: CASSQQLAGGPYEQYF; CDR3 DNA: TGTGCCAGCAGCCAACAACTAGCGGGAGGGCCTTACGAGCAGTACTTC; clone size: -; J gene: TRBJ2-7; V gene: TRBV3-1/TRBV3-2; D gene: TRBD2
CDR3 protein: CASSLLRDIQYF; CDR3 DNA: TGTGCCAGCAGCTTACTCCGGGACATTCAGTACTTC; clone size: once; J gene: TRBJ2-4; V gene: TRBV7-9; D gene: -
CDR3 protein: CAISVTGLEAFF; CDR3 DNA: TGTGCCATCAGTGTTACAGGCTTAGAAGCTTTCTTT; clone size: -; J gene: TRBJ1-1; V gene: TRBV10-3; D gene: -
CDR3 protein: CASSQLRDRASNEQFF; CDR3 DNA: TGCGCCAGCAGCCAGCTACGGGACAGGGCCTCCAATGAGCAGTTCTTC; clone size: -; J gene: TRBJ2-1; V gene: TRBV4-3; D gene: TRBD1
CDR3 protein: CASSPTWTSGGSTETQYF; CDR3 DNA: TGTGCCAGCAGCCCCACGTGGACTAGCGGGGGGTCGACAGAGACCCAGTACTTC; clone size: -; J gene: TRBJ2-5; V gene: TRBV7-9; D gene: TRBD2